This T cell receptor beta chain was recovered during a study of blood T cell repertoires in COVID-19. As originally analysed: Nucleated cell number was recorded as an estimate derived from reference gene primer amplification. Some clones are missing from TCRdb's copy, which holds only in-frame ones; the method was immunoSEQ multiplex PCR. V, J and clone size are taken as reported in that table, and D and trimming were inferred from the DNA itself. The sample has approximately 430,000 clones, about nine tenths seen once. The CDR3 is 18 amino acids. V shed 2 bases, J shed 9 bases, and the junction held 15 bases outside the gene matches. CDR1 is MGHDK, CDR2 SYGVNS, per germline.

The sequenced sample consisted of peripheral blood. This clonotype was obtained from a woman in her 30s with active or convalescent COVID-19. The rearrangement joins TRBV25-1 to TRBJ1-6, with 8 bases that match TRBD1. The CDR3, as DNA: TGTGCCAGCAGTGAAGTTGAGGACAGGGTGGAGGCAGGTTCACCCCTCCACTTT. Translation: CASSEVEDRVEAGSPLHF.